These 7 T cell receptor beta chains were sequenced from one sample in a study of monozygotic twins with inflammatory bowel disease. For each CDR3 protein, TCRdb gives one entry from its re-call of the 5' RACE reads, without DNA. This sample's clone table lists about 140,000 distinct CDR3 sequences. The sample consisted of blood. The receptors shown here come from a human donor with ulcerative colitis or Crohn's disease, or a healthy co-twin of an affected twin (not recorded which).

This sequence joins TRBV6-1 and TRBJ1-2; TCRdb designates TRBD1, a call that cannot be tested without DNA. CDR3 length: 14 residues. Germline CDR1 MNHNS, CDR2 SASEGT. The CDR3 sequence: CASSPQGGAAGYTF.

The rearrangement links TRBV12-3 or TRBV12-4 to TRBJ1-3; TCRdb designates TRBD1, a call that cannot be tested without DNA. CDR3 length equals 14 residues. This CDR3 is CASSWTPRGNTIYF.

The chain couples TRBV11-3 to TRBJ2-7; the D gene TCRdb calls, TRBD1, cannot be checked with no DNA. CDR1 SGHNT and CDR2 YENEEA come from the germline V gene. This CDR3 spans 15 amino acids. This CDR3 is CASSPGGSDSYEQYF.

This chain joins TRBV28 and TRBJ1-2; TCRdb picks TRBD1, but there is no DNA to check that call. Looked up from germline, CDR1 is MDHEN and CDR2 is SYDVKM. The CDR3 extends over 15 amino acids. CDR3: CASTRAGQGSGGYTF.

CDR3 region: CASRRPGQGNNEQFF. The J gene is TRBJ2-1, the V gene TRBV28; the D gene TCRdb calls, TRBD1, cannot be checked with no DNA. CDR3 length: 15 amino acids. Germline-derived CDR1 and CDR2 are MDHEN and SYDVKM.

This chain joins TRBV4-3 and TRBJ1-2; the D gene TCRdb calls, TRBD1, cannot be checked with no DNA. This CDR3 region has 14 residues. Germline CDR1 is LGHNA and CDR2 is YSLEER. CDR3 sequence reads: CASSRGQGAGGYTF.

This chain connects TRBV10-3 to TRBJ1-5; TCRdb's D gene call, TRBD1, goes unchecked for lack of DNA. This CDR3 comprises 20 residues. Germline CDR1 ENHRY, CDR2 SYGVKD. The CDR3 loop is CAISESIQGTLIDSNQPQHF.